This T cell receptor beta chain stems from a study of cytomegalovirus exposure and HLA in healthy donors. Study-level findings and limits: The study designated around 150 TCR beta chains cytomegalovirus-associated.

PCR employed 60 Vbeta and 13 Jbeta primers. This table comes from immunoSEQ multiplex PCR, and its TCRdb copy is limited to in-frame clones, with some not included. The sample yields 160,000 or so clones, around three quarters seen once. CDR3 length: 14 amino acids. The germline V gene encodes CDR1 KGHSH and CDR2 LQKENI. V was clipped by 3 bases and J by 8 bases; unmatched bases: 6. This cohort consisted of healthy bone marrow donors. Points on this clone: As yet, its antigen is unknown.

The TCR comes from a man aged 40-50 years in good health and CMV-seronegative. The rearrangement links TRBV18 to TRBJ2-1; TRBD1 matches 8 bases. Sequencing input: PBMCs. The CDR3 nucleotides read TGTGCCAGCTCACCCAACAGGGGGTCCGATGAGCAGTTCTTC. Translation: CASSPNRGSDEQFF. Combining the CDR3 with reference TRBV18 and TRBJ2-1 gives the whole variable domain NAGVMQNPRHLVRRRGQEARLRCSPMKGHSHVYWYRQLPEEGLKFMVYLQKENIIDESGMPKERFSAEFPKEGPSILRIQQVVRGDSAAYFCASSPNRGSDEQFFGPGTRLTVL.